A selection of T cell receptor beta chains follows, all from one sample in a study of blood T cell repertoires in COVID-19. Clones were read by immunoSEQ multiplex PCR, and TCRdb kept only the in-frame ones, dropping some. Here the sample spans about 260,000 clones, 86% being singletons. The sequenced sample was peripheral blood. The receptor source for this set is a man between 35 and 55 years old who had recovered from COVID-19. The CDR3 runs from the conserved cysteine through the conserved F or W. Fields, in order: J gene, V gene, D gene, clone size, CDR3 DNA, CDR3 protein. The D gene is left open where the match is weak. The size field is filled for only some rows; it gives once, few, many or a size class.

j_call: TRBJ1-1; v_call: TRBV28; d_call: NA; clone_size: NA; cdr3_nt: TGTGCCAGCAGTTCGGGGAACACTGAAGCTTTCTTT; cdr3_aa: CASSSGNTEAFF
j_call: TRBJ2-1; v_call: TRBV30; d_call: NA; clone_size: NA; cdr3_nt: TGTGCCTGGATGGTAGCGGATACCTACAATGAGCAGTTCTTC; cdr3_aa: CAWMVADTYNEQFF
j_call: TRBJ2-5; v_call: TRBV3-1/TRBV3-2; d_call: TRBD1; clone_size: NA; cdr3_nt: TGTGCCAGCAGCCAAGTGGGGACAGTACGGGTACGAGAGACCCAGTACTTC; cdr3_aa: CASSQVGTVRVRETQYF
j_call: TRBJ2-1; v_call: TRBV10-3; d_call: TRBD2; clone_size: NA; cdr3_nt: TGTGCCATCAGTGAGTCGTCTAGCGGGAGGTCCGAGCAGTTCTTC; cdr3_aa: CAISESSSGRSEQFF
j_call: TRBJ2-1; v_call: TRBV7-8; d_call: TRBD2; clone_size: once; cdr3_nt: TGTGCCAGCAGCCGACCAATAGCGGGGGACATCTATGAGCAGTTCTTC; cdr3_aa: CASSRPIAGDIYEQFF
j_call: TRBJ2-2; v_call: TRBV25-1; d_call: TRBD2; clone_size: NA; cdr3_nt: TGTGCCAGCAGTGTTCCGGGACTAGCTAACACCGGGGAGCTGTTTTTT; cdr3_aa: CASSVPGLANTGELFF
j_call: TRBJ1-2; v_call: TRBV7-2; d_call: TRBD1; clone_size: NA; cdr3_nt: TGTGCCAGCAGCCCCGACAGGGTTCATGGCTACACCTTC; cdr3_aa: CASSPDRVHGYTF
j_call: TRBJ2-7; v_call: TRBV4-3; d_call: TRBD2; clone_size: NA; cdr3_nt: TGCGCCAGCAGCCACCTAGCGGGAGCGGGCGAGCAGTACTTC; cdr3_aa: CASSHLAGAGEQYF
j_call: TRBJ2-7; v_call: TRBV5-4; d_call: TRBD1; clone_size: NA; cdr3_nt: TGTGCCAGCAGCTTGGGACAGGGGCGAGGCGAGCAGTACTTC; cdr3_aa: CASSLGQGRGEQYF
j_call: TRBJ2-5; v_call: TRBV5-6; d_call: TRBD2; clone_size: once; cdr3_nt: TGTGCCAGCAGCCGTTTCGGGAGGGAGACCCAGTACTTC; cdr3_aa: CASSRFGRETQYF
j_call: TRBJ2-5; v_call: TRBV27; d_call: NA; clone_size: NA; cdr3_nt: TGTGCCAGCAGCTACCTGTCCTCCCAAGAGACCCAGTACTTC; cdr3_aa: CASSYLSSQETQYF
j_call: TRBJ1-2; v_call: TRBV14; d_call: TRBD1; clone_size: NA; cdr3_nt: TGTGCCAGCACCCAACAGGGGGCGCGTGACTATGGCTACACCTTC; cdr3_aa: CASTQQGARDYGYTF
j_call: TRBJ2-1; v_call: TRBV5-5; d_call: TRBD2; clone_size: NA; cdr3_nt: TGTGCCAGCAGCCCCGGGGGAGCGGGGGGGCCTGGGAATGAGCAGTTCTTC; cdr3_aa: CASSPGGAGGPGNEQFF
j_call: TRBJ2-7; v_call: TRBV5-4; d_call: NA; clone_size: NA; cdr3_nt: TGTGCCAGTTCATGGTCATCAACCAGCTACGAGCAGTACTTC; cdr3_aa: CASSWSSTSYEQYF
j_call: TRBJ1-2; v_call: TRBV4-3; d_call: NA; clone_size: NA; cdr3_nt: TGCGCCAGCAGCCCCAACCCAGGCGTCACACCCTATGGCTACACCTTC; cdr3_aa: CASSPNPGVTPYGYTF
j_call: TRBJ2-7; v_call: TRBV2; d_call: NA; clone_size: NA; cdr3_nt: TGTGCCAGCAACGTGTGGGGGGACGAGCAGTACTTC; cdr3_aa: CASNVWGDEQYF
j_call: TRBJ2-6; v_call: TRBV10-3; d_call: NA; clone_size: once; cdr3_nt: TGTGCCATCAGTGACAGCTCTGGGGCCAACGTCCTGACTTTC; cdr3_aa: CAISDSSGANVLTF
j_call: TRBJ1-2; v_call: TRBV18; d_call: NA; clone_size: NA; cdr3_nt: TGTGCCAGCTCACCTATCGCAGTCAGTGTTGGCTACACCTTC; cdr3_aa: CASSPIAVSVGYTF
j_call: TRBJ2-3; v_call: TRBV13; d_call: TRBD2; clone_size: once; cdr3_nt: TGTGCCAGCAGCTCGACTAGCGGGGGGGCATTCACAGATACGCAGTATTTT; cdr3_aa: CASSSTSGGAFTDTQYF
j_call: TRBJ2-1; v_call: TRBV9; d_call: NA; clone_size: once; cdr3_nt: TGTGCCAGCAGCCCAACCTACAATGAGCAGTTCTTC; cdr3_aa: CASSPTYNEQFF
j_call: TRBJ1-1; v_call: TRBV18; d_call: TRBD1; clone_size: few; cdr3_nt: TGTGCCAGCTCACCTCTGAGGGACAGGGGAGCTTTCTTT; cdr3_aa: CASSPLRDRGAFF
j_call: TRBJ2-7; v_call: TRBV5-6; d_call: TRBD1; clone_size: NA; cdr3_nt: TGTGCCAGCAGCTTGATACGACAGGGCTACGAGCAGTACTTC; cdr3_aa: CASSLIRQGYEQYF
j_call: TRBJ2-7; v_call: TRBV5-1; d_call: TRBD2; clone_size: NA; cdr3_nt: TGCGCCAGCAGCTTAAAACTAGCGGGAGCCGACGAGCAGTACTTC; cdr3_aa: CASSLKLAGADEQYF
j_call: TRBJ2-5; v_call: TRBV7-9; d_call: TRBD1; clone_size: NA; cdr3_nt: TGTGCCAGCAGCACAGGGGTACAGGGGACCGAGACCCAGTACTTC; cdr3_aa: CASSTGVQGTETQYF
j_call: TRBJ1-1; v_call: TRBV9; d_call: NA; clone_size: NA; cdr3_nt: TGTGCCAGCAGCGTATTATGGAACACTGAAGCTTTCTTT; cdr3_aa: CASSVLWNTEAFF
j_call: TRBJ1-5; v_call: TRBV5-6; d_call: NA; clone_size: NA; cdr3_nt: TGTGCCAGCAGCTACTCGTTTATGGGCATCAGTCAGCCCCAGCATTTT; cdr3_aa: CASSYSFMGISQPQHF
j_call: TRBJ2-7; v_call: TRBV7-9; d_call: NA; clone_size: few; cdr3_nt: TGTGCCAGCAGCCAAGGGGACGAGCAGTACTTC; cdr3_aa: CASSQGDEQYF
j_call: TRBJ1-5; v_call: TRBV30; d_call: NA; clone_size: once; cdr3_nt: TGTGCCTGGAGTGTAGGGAGGGATCAGCCCCAGCATTTT; cdr3_aa: CAWSVGRDQPQHF
j_call: TRBJ2-5; v_call: TRBV9; d_call: TRBD2; clone_size: NA; cdr3_nt: TGTGCCAGCAGCGTAGATCGGGGAGGGATAGAGACCCAGTACTTC; cdr3_aa: CASSVDRGGIETQYF
j_call: TRBJ1-1; v_call: TRBV19; d_call: TRBD1; clone_size: NA; cdr3_nt: TGTGCCAGTAGTAAAATGGGCCTGAGGGGACAGGGTCGGATTGAAGCTTTCTTT; cdr3_aa: CASSKMGLRGQGRIEAFF
j_call: TRBJ1-1; v_call: TRBV19; d_call: TRBD1; clone_size: NA; cdr3_nt: TGTGCCAGTAGTAATCAACAGGGGGCGAACACTGAAGCTTTCTTT; cdr3_aa: CASSNQQGANTEAFF
j_call: TRBJ2-5; v_call: TRBV7-2; d_call: NA; clone_size: NA; cdr3_nt: TGTGCCAGCAGCTTAGCAGCGGGCTTGGGGGAGACCCAGTACTTC; cdr3_aa: CASSLAAGLGETQYF
j_call: TRBJ1-1; v_call: TRBV19; d_call: NA; clone_size: NA; cdr3_nt: TGTGCCAGTAGTCCGTTCCCCCCATCTCGACAGCTGAACACTGAAGCTTTCTTT; cdr3_aa: CASSPFPPSRQLNTEAFF
j_call: TRBJ1-1; v_call: TRBV12-3/TRBV12-4; d_call: NA; clone_size: once; cdr3_nt: TGTGCCAGCAGTTTTGGGGGGAGAGGAGCTTTCTTT; cdr3_aa: CASSFGGRGAFF
j_call: TRBJ2-7; v_call: TRBV12-1; d_call: NA; clone_size: NA; cdr3_nt: TGTGCCAGCAGCTTTGCAGGGACAGGGGCCCGTCAGGGCTACGAGCAGTACTTC; cdr3_aa: CASSFAGTGARQGYEQYF
j_call: TRBJ2-3; v_call: TRBV9; d_call: NA; clone_size: NA; cdr3_nt: TGTGCCAGCAGCGACCAACGGCCCTGGGGCCCAGATACGCAGTATTTT; cdr3_aa: CASSDQRPWGPDTQYF
j_call: TRBJ2-3; v_call: TRBV3-1/TRBV3-2; d_call: TRBD1; clone_size: NA; cdr3_nt: TGTGCCAGCAGCCAAGTTTGGGACAGGGAGGGAGATACGCAGTATTTT; cdr3_aa: CASSQVWDREGDTQYF
j_call: TRBJ2-5; v_call: TRBV7-2; d_call: NA; clone_size: NA; cdr3_nt: TGTGCCAGCAGCTTTACCGGGACTCTAAAGACCCAGTACTTC; cdr3_aa: CASSFTGTLKTQYF
j_call: TRBJ2-7; v_call: TRBV19; d_call: NA; clone_size: NA; cdr3_nt: TGTGCCAGTAGGCGGACAGAGGGGAGCTACGAGCAGTACTTC; cdr3_aa: CASRRTEGSYEQYF
j_call: TRBJ2-7; v_call: TRBV5-1; d_call: NA; clone_size: NA; cdr3_nt: TGCGCCAGCAGCCCCCAGGGGGGACACTACGAGCAGTACTTC; cdr3_aa: CASSPQGGHYEQYF
j_call: TRBJ2-1; v_call: TRBV30; d_call: TRBD2; clone_size: few; cdr3_nt: TGTGCCTGGAGCCCTACTAGCGGGGCGTATTACAATGAGCAGTTCTTC; cdr3_aa: CAWSPTSGAYYNEQFF
j_call: TRBJ2-3; v_call: TRBV5-6; d_call: TRBD1; clone_size: NA; cdr3_nt: TGTGCCAGCAGCTCCAGGGGGCTGGTGGATACGCAGTATTTT; cdr3_aa: CASSSRGLVDTQYF
j_call: TRBJ1-1; v_call: TRBV7-9; d_call: NA; clone_size: NA; cdr3_nt: TGTGCCAGCAGCTCTAGGCCGGGGGGCACTGAAGCTTTCTTT; cdr3_aa: CASSSRPGGTEAFF
j_call: TRBJ1-6; v_call: TRBV27; d_call: TRBD1; clone_size: NA; cdr3_nt: TGTGCCAGCAGATACGCCGGGACAGCCTCGAATTCACCCCTCCACTTT; cdr3_aa: CASRYAGTASNSPLHF
j_call: TRBJ2-1; v_call: TRBV19; d_call: TRBD1; clone_size: NA; cdr3_nt: TGTGCCAGTAAGGGACAGGGGAGCTCCTACAATGAGCAGTTCTTC; cdr3_aa: CASKGQGSSYNEQFF
j_call: TRBJ1-1; v_call: TRBV10-3; d_call: TRBD1; clone_size: NA; cdr3_nt: TGTGCCATCAGGGAAGGGGGCGCAGGCACTGAAGCTTTCTTT; cdr3_aa: CAIREGGAGTEAFF
j_call: TRBJ2-3; v_call: TRBV7-2; d_call: TRBD2; clone_size: NA; cdr3_nt: TGTGCCAGCAGCAAGCTAGCGGGGGCTACGGGGGATACGCAGTATTTT; cdr3_aa: CASSKLAGATGDTQYF
j_call: TRBJ1-6; v_call: TRBV21-1; d_call: NA; clone_size: NA; cdr3_nt: TGTGCCAGCAGCGGCAGGGATAGGGCACCCCTCCACTTT; cdr3_aa: CASSGRDRAPLHF
j_call: TRBJ2-1; v_call: TRBV11-2; d_call: TRBD2; clone_size: NA; cdr3_nt: TGTGCCAGCAGCATGACTAGCGGGAGTGTCAATGAGCAGTTCTTC; cdr3_aa: CASSMTSGSVNEQFF
j_call: TRBJ1-4; v_call: TRBV7-3; d_call: NA; clone_size: NA; cdr3_nt: TGTGCCAGCAGCCCCCAGGGTGGGCCTAATGAAAAACTGTTTTTT; cdr3_aa: CASSPQGGPNEKLFF
j_call: TRBJ2-7; v_call: TRBV18; d_call: NA; clone_size: once; cdr3_nt: TGTGCCAGCCGCTCAAGCCAGGGGAACTACGAGCAGTACTTC; cdr3_aa: CASRSSQGNYEQYF
j_call: TRBJ1-2; v_call: TRBV5-1; d_call: NA; clone_size: NA; cdr3_nt: TGCGCCAGCAGCTTGGCCGACCACCGGGGTGCCTACACCTTC; cdr3_aa: CASSLADHRGAYTF